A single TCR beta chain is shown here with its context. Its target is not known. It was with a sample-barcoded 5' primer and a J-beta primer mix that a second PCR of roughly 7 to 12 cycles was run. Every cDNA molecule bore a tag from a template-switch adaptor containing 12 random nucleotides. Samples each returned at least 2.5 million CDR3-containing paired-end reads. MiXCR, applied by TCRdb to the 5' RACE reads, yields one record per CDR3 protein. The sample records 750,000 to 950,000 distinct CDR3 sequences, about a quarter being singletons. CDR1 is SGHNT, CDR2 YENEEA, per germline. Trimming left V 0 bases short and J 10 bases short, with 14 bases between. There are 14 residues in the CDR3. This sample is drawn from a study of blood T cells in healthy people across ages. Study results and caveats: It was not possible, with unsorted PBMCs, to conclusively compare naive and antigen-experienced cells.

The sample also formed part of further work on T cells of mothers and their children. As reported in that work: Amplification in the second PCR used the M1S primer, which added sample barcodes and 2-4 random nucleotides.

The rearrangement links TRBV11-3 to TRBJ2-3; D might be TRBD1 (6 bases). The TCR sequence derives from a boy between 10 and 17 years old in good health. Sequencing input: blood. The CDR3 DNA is TGTGCCAGCAGCTTAGATCAGAGGGGGTCCGCGCAGTATTTT. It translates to CASSLDQRGSAQYF.